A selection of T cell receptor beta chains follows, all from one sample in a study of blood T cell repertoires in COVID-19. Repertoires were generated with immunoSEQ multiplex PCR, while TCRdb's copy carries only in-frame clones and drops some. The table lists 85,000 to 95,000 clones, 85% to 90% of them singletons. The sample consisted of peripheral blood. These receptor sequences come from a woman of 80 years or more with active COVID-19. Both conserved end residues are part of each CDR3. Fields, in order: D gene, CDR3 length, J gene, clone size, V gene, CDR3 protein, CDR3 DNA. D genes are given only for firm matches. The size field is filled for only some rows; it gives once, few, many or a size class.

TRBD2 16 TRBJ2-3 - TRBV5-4 CASSLAVLATTDTQYF TGTGCCAGCAGCTTGGCGGTACTAGCGACCACAGATACGCAGTATTTT
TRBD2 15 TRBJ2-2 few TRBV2 CALKGVSSGKGELFF TGTGCCCTAAAGGGCGTGTCTAGCGGGAAAGGGGAGCTGTTTTTT
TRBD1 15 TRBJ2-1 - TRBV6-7 CASSLKLTGNNEQFF TGTGCCAGCAGTCTCAAATTGACAGGGAACAATGAGCAGTTCTTC
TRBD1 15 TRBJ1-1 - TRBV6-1 CASSSPGQMNTEAFF TGTGCCAGCAGTTCCCCGGGACAGATGAACACTGAAGCTTTCTTT
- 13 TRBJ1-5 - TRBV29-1 CSVETRAGQPQHF TGCAGCGTTGAGACCAGGGCCGGTCAGCCCCAGCATTTT
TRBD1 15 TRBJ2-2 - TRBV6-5 CASTRGTGGKGELFF TGTGCCAGCACTAGGGGTACAGGGGGCAAGGGGGAGCTGTTTTTT
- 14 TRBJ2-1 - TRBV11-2 CASSSRRRYNEQFF TGTGCCAGCAGCTCAAGAAGGAGGTACAATGAGCAGTTCTTC
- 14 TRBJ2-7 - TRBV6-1 CASSDWSGSYEQYF TGTGCCAGCAGTGATTGGAGCGGGTCCTACGAGCAGTACTTC
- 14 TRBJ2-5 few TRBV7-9 CASSLGIGRETQYF TGTGCCAGCAGCTTAGGAATAGGGAGGGAGACCCAGTACTTC
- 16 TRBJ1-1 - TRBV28 CASSPRGAPGNTEAFF TGTGCCAGCAGTCCCCGGGGGGCCCCGGGGAACACTGAAGCTTTCTTT
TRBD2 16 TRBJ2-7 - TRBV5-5 CASSLASGGSSYEQYF TGTGCCAGCAGCTTGGCTAGCGGGGGCAGCTCCTACGAGCAGTACTTC
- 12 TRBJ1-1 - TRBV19 CASSKEGRVAFF TGTGCCAGTAGTAAGGAGGGAAGAGTAGCTTTCTTT
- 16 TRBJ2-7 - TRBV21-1 CASSKWSGGDTYEQYF TGTGCCAGCAGCAAATGGTCGGGAGGGGATACCTACGAGCAGTACTTC
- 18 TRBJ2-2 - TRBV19 CASSSWALGRGRTGELFF TGTGCCAGTAGCTCTTGGGCTTTGGGCAGGGGACGCACCGGGGAGCTGTTTTTT
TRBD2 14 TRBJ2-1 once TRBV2 CASSVLAGIDEQFF TGTGCCAGCAGCGTACTAGCGGGAATAGATGAGCAGTTCTTC
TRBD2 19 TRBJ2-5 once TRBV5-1 CASSRGGQAGVRLEETQYF TGCGCCAGCAGCAGGGGGGGACAAGCGGGAGTGAGGCTGGAGGAGACCCAGTACTTC
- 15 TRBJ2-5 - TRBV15 CATSRDLARAQTQYF TGTGCCACCAGCAGAGATCTGGCCAGGGCGCAGACCCAGTACTTC
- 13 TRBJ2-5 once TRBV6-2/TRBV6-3 CASSYQGGETQYF TGTGCCAGCAGTTACCAGGGTGGGGAGACCCAGTACTTC
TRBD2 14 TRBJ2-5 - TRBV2 CASFLAGVSETQYF TGTGCCAGCTTTCTAGCGGGAGTCTCAGAGACCCAGTACTTC
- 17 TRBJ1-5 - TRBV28 CASSPTSGTQGNQPQHF TGTGCCAGCAGCCCAACTTCCGGGACACAGGGCAATCAGCCCCAGCATTTT
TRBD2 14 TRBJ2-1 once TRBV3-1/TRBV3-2 CASSEREIYNEQFF TGTGCCAGCAGCGAGCGGGAGATCTACAATGAGCAGTTCTTC
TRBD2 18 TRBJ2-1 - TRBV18 CASSPGNSGRAAYNEQFF TGTGCCAGCTCACCAGGTAATAGCGGGAGGGCCGCGTACAATGAGCAGTTCTTC
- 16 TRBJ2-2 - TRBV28 CASSSSETRNTGELFF TGTGCCAGCAGTTCATCCGAGACTAGGAACACCGGGGAGCTGTTTTTT
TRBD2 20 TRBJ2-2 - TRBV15 CATSRDLGLAGPGGTGELFF TGTGCCACCAGCAGAGATTTGGGACTAGCGGGCCCTGGAGGCACCGGGGAGCTGTTTTTT
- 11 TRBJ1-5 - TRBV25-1 CASSGPGPQHF TGTGCCAGCAGTGGTCCAGGGCCCCAGCATTTT
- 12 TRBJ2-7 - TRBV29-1 CSVVGRSYEQYF TGCAGCGTTGTTGGCAGGTCCTACGAGCAGTACTTC
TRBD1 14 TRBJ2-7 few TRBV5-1 CASSLGTGAYEQYF TGCGCCAGCAGCTTGGGGACAGGGGCCTACGAGCAGTACTTC
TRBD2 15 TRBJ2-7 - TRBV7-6 CASSEKAGEPYEQYF TGTGCCAGCAGCGAAAAAGCGGGAGAGCCCTACGAGCAGTACTTC
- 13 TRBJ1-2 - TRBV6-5 CASRRGENYGYTF TGTGCCTCCCGGCGGGGTGAAAACTATGGCTACACCTTC
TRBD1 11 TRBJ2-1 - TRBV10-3 CAIRTGTGQFF TGTGCCATCAGAACCGGGACAGGGCAGTTCTTC
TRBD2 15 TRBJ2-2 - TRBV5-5 CASTGLAANTGELFF TGTGCCAGCACTGGACTAGCGGCTAACACCGGGGAGCTGTTTTTT
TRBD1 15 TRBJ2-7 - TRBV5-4 CASRRFRDRAYEQYF TGTGCCAGCAGACGCTTCCGGGACAGAGCCTACGAGCAGTACTTC
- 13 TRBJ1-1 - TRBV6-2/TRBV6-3 CASSYPPRTEAFF TGTGCCAGCAGTTACCCCCCCCGCACTGAAGCTTTCTTT
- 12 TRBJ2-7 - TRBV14 CASSHSRARIYF TGTGCCAGCAGCCATTCGCGGGCTCGTATCTACTTC
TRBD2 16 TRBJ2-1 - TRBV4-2 CASSQNGGLGGNEQFF TGTGCCAGCAGCCAAAATGGGGGACTAGGCGGAAATGAGCAGTTCTTC
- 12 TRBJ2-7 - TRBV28 CASSPSRFEQYF TGTGCCAGCAGTCCTTCCCGGTTCGAGCAGTACTTC
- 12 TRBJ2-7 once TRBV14 CASSRNSYEQYF TGTGCCAGCAGCCGTAACTCCTACGAGCAGTACTTC
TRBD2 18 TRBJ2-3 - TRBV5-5 CASSSRFGTSGETDTQYF TGTGCCAGCAGCTCCCGATTCGGGACTAGCGGAGAAACAGATACGCAGTATTTT
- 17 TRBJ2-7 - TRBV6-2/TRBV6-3 CASSYRAEGLGHYEQYF TGTGCCAGCAGTTATCGGGCAGAGGGTTTGGGCCACTACGAGCAGTACTTC
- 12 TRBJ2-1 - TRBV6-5 CASRQPGDEQFF TGTGCCAGCAGGCAACCCGGGGATGAGCAGTTCTTC
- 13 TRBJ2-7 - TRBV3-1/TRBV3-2 CASSQGSPYEQYF TGTGCCAGCAGCCAAGGCAGTCCCTACGAGCAGTACTTC
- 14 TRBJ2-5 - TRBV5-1 CASSLNGPQETQYF TGCGCCAGCAGCTTGAATGGGCCTCAAGAGACCCAGTACTTC
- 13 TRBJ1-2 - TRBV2 CASSQTNLYGYTF TGTGCCAGCAGTCAAACTAACCTCTATGGCTACACCTTC
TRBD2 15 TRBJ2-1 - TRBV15 CATSGGRMNYNEQFF TGTGCCACCAGCGGCGGGAGAATGAACTACAATGAGCAGTTCTTC
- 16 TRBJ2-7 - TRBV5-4 CASSRSRDKGLYEQYF TGTGCCAGCAGCCGGAGCAGGGACAAGGGTCTCTACGAGCAGTACTTC
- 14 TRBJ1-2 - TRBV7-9 CASSHGSGPYGYTF TGTGCCAGCAGCCATGGCTCGGGTCCCTATGGCTACACCTTC
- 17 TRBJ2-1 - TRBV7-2 CASTLFEGSISDNEQFF TGTGCCAGCACCTTATTTGAAGGGAGTATATCTGACAATGAGCAGTTCTTC
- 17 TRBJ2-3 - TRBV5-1 CASSLGRQKGLTDTQYF TGCGCCAGCAGCTTGGGACGACAGAAAGGTCTCACAGATACGCAGTATTTT